This paragraph covers one T cell receptor (beta chain) sequence. Allocation to cohorts depended on clinical history reported by the participants. The record originates from a study of blood T cell repertoires in COVID-19. In the study overall: There were acute and convalescent COVID-19 samples, and they came from the United States, Italy and Spain. Sample material is recorded as cDNA or gDNA derived from T cells, B-cell-depleted T cells, or PBMCs.

This CDR3 comprises 15 residues. Trimming stripped 4 bases from V and 2 bases from J, with 12 bases between. Germline loops: CDR1 ENHRY, CDR2 SYGVKD. Profiling relied on immunoSEQ multiplex PCR, and the TCRdb table lists in-frame clones only, not all of them. The sample includes approximately 230,000 clones, around nine tenths of them seen just once. Input material: PBMCs or T cells enriched from blood (not recorded which). This TCR was recovered from a woman younger than 30 who had recovered from COVID-19. The chain recombines TRBV10-3 with TRBJ1-5; no clear D gene. In DNA, the CDR3 is TGTGCCATCAGTGGAGTGGGCTGGGGCAATCAGCCCCAGCATTTT. It specifies CAISGVGWGNQPQHF.